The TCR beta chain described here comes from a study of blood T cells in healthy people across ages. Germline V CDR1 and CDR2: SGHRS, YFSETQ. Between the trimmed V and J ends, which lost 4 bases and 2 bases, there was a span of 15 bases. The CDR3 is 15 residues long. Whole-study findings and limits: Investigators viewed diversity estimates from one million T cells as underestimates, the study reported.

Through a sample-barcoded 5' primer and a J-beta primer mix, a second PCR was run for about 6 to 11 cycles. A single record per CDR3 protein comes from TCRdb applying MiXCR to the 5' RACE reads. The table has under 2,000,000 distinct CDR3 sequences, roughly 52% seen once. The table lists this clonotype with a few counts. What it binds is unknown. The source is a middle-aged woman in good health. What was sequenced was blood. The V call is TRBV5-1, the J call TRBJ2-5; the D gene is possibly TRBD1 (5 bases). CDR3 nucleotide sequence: TGCGCCAGCAGCAGGACCCCCGGACAACAAGAGACCCAGTACTTC. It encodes CASSRTPGQQETQYF.